One and the same sample provided the 28 T cell receptor beta chains below, sequenced in a study of Graves' ophthalmopathy and Graves' hyperthyroidism (dated by TCRdb to 2016 to 2018). This sample was sequenced with an Illumina HiSeq 2000. TCR beta CDR3 regions were amplified from RNA transcripts for repertoire sequencing. A first-round RT-PCR used HTBI primers with the Qiagen OneStep RT-PCR kit, followed by a second-round multiplex PCR, size selection and purification. TCRdb redid the processing of the public reads, applying fastp at Q25 and MiXCR, and retained in-frame beta chains. Rows merge per CDR3 protein into single entries with the most common DNA and genes. The sample records hundreds of thousands of distinct CDR3 sequences, about 24% of which are singletons. The top ten clones comprise approximately 7.7% of the sample. The sample consisted of peripheral blood. Receptors were obtained from a woman aged 18 to 35 with stable Graves' hyperthyroidism. Some clones in this sample may be carry-over from other donors' samples. Donor details come from another sample of the same person, matched by shared clones.

A word on this clonotype: One end of the junction does not line up with germline, which may come from a read error. The chain has TRBV12-3 or TRBV12-4 and TRBJ1-2, with a possible D match to TRBD1 (6 bases). This CDR3 has 16 residues. The CDR3 DNA reads TGTGCCAGCAGTTTCACCCGGACAGTGGATGGCTATGGTTACACCTTC. Translation: CASSFTRTVDGYGYTF.

At least ten counts were recorded for this clonotype. V is TRBV10-3 and J is TRBJ1-5, with 7 nucleotides matching TRBD1. CDR1 and CDR2 from the germline V gene are ENHRY and SYGVKD. After removal of 0 bases from V and 6 bases from J, the junction contained 5 bases not matched to a gene. There are 15 residues in the CDR3. CDR3 protein: CAISESSTGSQPQHF. The CDR3 nucleotides read TGTGCCATCAGTGAGTCTTCGACAGGGAGTCAGCCCCAGCATTTT.

This clonotype showed up many times. The CDR3 reads CASTKGTAGRYYGYTF. CDR3 DNA sequence: TGTGCCAGTACGAAAGGGACGGCGGGGAGGTACTATGGCTACACCTTC. The V call is TRBV19, the J call TRBJ1-2; a weak D match, TRBD1 (5 bases). Trimming left V 7 bases short and J 3 bases short, with 21 bases between. This CDR3 has 16 amino acids. Germline-derived CDR1 and CDR2 are LNHDA and SQIVND (reference sequence).

The V gene is TRBV6-2 or TRBV6-3, the J gene TRBJ1-1; the D gene is possibly TRBD1 (6 bases). This CDR3 comprises 15 residues. Germline V lookup: CDR1 MNHEY, CDR2 SVGEGT. Trimming removed 4 bases at V and 5 bases at J, with 17 bases between. CDR3 sequence: CASSSYPVGATEAFF. The CDR3 bases are TGTGCCAGCAGTTCGTACCCGGTGGGGGCGACTGAAGCTTTCTTT.

The chain employs TRBV20-1 and TRBJ1-5; 8 nucleotides align to TRBD1. Germline CDR1 is DFQATT and CDR2 is SNEGSKA (reference sequence). The CDR3 sequence is 15 residues long. J lost 7 bases, V lost 6 bases, and 14 bases had no gene match. CDR3 region: CSAVLLRGQGQPQHF. In nucleotides, the CDR3 is TGCAGTGCCGTTCTTCTCAGGGGGCAAGGGCAGCCCCAGCATTTT.

This clonotype has a count of ten or more. The chain couples TRBV27 to TRBJ2-7; TRBD1 is a possible D gene (8 bases). The CDR3 is 14 residues long. The V and J ends lost 8 bases and 3 bases respectively, with 17 bases between them. CDR1 and CDR2 (germline): MNHEY, SMNVEV (reference sequence). CDR3 region: CASGSGDRLYEQYF. CDR3 nucleotides: TGTGCCAGCGGAAGCGGGGACAGGCTCTACGAGCAGTACTTC.

Ten or more counts support this clonotype. The rearrangement links TRBV25-1 to TRBJ2-4; a weak D match, TRBD1 (6 bases). The V end lost 6 bases, the J end lost 2 bases, and 14 bases lay between the germline ends. The CDR3 is 15 amino acids. Germline loops: CDR1 MGHDK, CDR2 SYGVNS. DNA of the CDR3: TGTGCCAGCAGCCCAGGGGAAGTATCCAAAAACATTCAGTACTTC. Encoded protein: CASSPGEVSKNIQYF. The complete variable domain, with remaining parts taken from reference TRBV25-1 and TRBJ2-4, reads EADIYQTPRYLVIGTGKKITLECSQTMGHDKMYWYQQDPGMELHLIHYSYGVNSTEKGDLSSESTVSRIRTEHFPLTLESARPSHTSQYLCASSPGEVSKNIQYFGAGTRLSVL.

Only a few counts were recorded for this clonotype. The chain combines TRBV18 with TRBJ2-2; 11 bases line up with TRBD2. J was trimmed by 7 bases and V by 3 bases; bases with no gene match: 7. This CDR3 comprises 16 residues. CDR1 and CDR2 from the germline V gene are KGHSH and LQKENI. CDR3 DNA: TGTGCCAGCTCACCCCCGGGACTAGCGGATTACGGGGAGCTGTTTTTT. Its protein is CASSPPGLADYGELFF.

With regard to this clonotype: Being one base from a much bigger clone, this may be a read error. The V gene is TRBV2, the J gene TRBJ2-7; TRBD1 or TRBD2 may be the D gene (6 bases each). Near its end, the DNA agrees better with TRBJ2-1, so the J call may be wrong. The CDR3 spans 14 residues. CDR1 is SNHLY, CDR2 FYNNEI, per germline. The DNA of the CDR3 is TGTGCCAGCAGTCAGGGACACGGGGGCTACGAGCAGTTCTTC. Amino acid sequence: CASSQGHGGYEQFF.

The chain has TRBV12-3 or TRBV12-4 and TRBJ1-2; D gene uncertain. The CDR3 sequence is 16 residues long. Deletions cut 1 base from V and 1 base from J, with 13 bases between. The CDR3 coding sequence is TGTGCCAGCAGTTTAGAGGGCGGCAGCCTTAACTATGGCTACACCTTC. Residues: CASSLEGGSLNYGYTF.

This clonotype was observed a few times. This sequence joins TRBV12-3 or TRBV12-4 and TRBJ2-5, with D unresolved. The CDR3 runs 14 residues. Trimming shortened V by 3 bases and J by 2 bases, and 10 bases separated the two germline ends. The CDR3 nucleotides read TGTGCCAGCAGTTTTGGCAGCCTTCAAGAGACCCAGTACTTC. Amino acids: CASSFGSLQETQYF.

On this clonotype: Possible read error: a much larger clone is one base away. This CDR3 is missing its conserved last phenylalanine or tryptophan, likely due to a read error. This chain connects TRBV5-1 to TRBJ1-2; 7 bases line up with TRBD1. Germline CDR1 and CDR2: SGHRS and YFSETQ. The junction had 6 bases not matched to a gene; V was cut back by 0 bases and J by 7 bases. The CDR3 has 14 amino acids. CDR3 loop: CASSLATEGAGYTL. CDR3 bases: TGCGCCAGCAGCTTGGCCACCGAGGGGGCTGGCTACACCCTC.

This clonotype has at least ten counts. The CDR3 coding sequence is TGTGCCAGCAGTCAAAACATAAACACTGAAGCTTTCTTT. Translated: CASSQNINTEAFF. The chain combines TRBV6-1 with TRBJ1-1, with D hard to call. Trimming stripped 5 bases from V and 2 bases from J, with 9 bases between. This CDR3 has 13 residues. Per germline, CDR1 MNHNS and CDR2 SASEGT.

This clonotype was observed at least ten times. J is TRBJ2-7 and V is TRBV7-2, with 11 bases identical to TRBD2. V shed 5 bases, J shed 2 bases, and the junction held 5 bases outside the gene matches. This CDR3 contains 15 residues. Looked up from germline, CDR1 is SGHTA and CDR2 is FQGNSA. CDR3 nucleotides: TGTGCCAGCAGCCCGACTAGCGGGGACCCCTACGAGCAGTACTTC. It encodes CASSPTSGDPYEQYF.

This clonotype has ten or more counts. The chain joins TRBV12-3 or TRBV12-4 to TRBJ2-2; tentative D call: TRBD1 (6 bases). The CDR3 is made up of 14 amino acids. Between the trimmed V and J ends, which lost 6 bases and 4 bases, there was a span of 12 bases. CDR3 amino acids: CASRDSLVTGELFF. In DNA, the CDR3 is TGTGCCAGCAGGGACAGTTTGGTCACCGGGGAGCTGTTTTTT.

This clonotype appeared a few times. This sequence joins TRBV30 and TRBJ1-2; no clear D. Trimming shortened V by 0 bases and J by 6 bases, and 8 bases separated the two germline ends. CDR3 length: 12 residues. Germline values: CDR1 GTSNPN, CDR2 SVGIG (reference sequence). CDR3 coding DNA: TGTGCCTGGAGTGTATCTGGGAATGGCTACACCTTC. Translated: CAWSVSGNGYTF.

This clonotype has more than one count but fewer than ten. The chain recombines TRBV6-5 with TRBJ2-2; D unclear. Germline V lookup: CDR1 MNHEY, CDR2 SVGAGI. The CDR3 runs 13 residues. V was clipped by 2 bases and J by 4 bases, with 5 bases between them. CDR3 sequence reads: CASSYRPTGELFF. Written as DNA, the CDR3 is TGTGCCAGCAGTTACCGACCCACCGGGGAGCTGTTTTTT.

This clonotype was seen ten or more times. The V and J genes are TRBV9 and TRBJ2-2; TRBD2 matches at 9 bases. The V gene end was trimmed by 0 bases and the J gene end by 6 bases; junction bases not matched to a gene: 6. The CDR3 length is 16 residues. CDR1 SGDLS and CDR2 YYNGEE come from the germline V gene. Here the CDR3 reads CASSVDSGSKSGELFF. DNA for the CDR3: TGTGCCAGCAGCGTAGATAGCGGGAGTAAGTCCGGGGAGCTGTTTTTT.

The gene calls are TRBV12-3 or TRBV12-4 and TRBJ2-5; the match to TRBD1 covers 11 bases. The V and J ends lost 3 bases and 5 bases, in that order; junction bases with no gene match: 5. The CDR3 totals 15 residues. The CDR3 DNA reads as TGTGCCAGCAGTTTTCGGACAGGGGGCGTCGAGACCCAGTACTTC. Protein: CASSFRTGGVETQYF.

The chain employs TRBV20-1 and TRBJ1-2; 11 nucleotides align to TRBD1. Germline V CDR1 and CDR2: DFQATT, SNEGSKA (reference sequence). The trim removed 1 base at V and 4 bases at J, leaving 5 bases unmatched. The CDR3 is 15 amino acids. CDR3 sequence reads: CSARVKDRGPYGYTF. CDR3 coding DNA: TGCAGTGCTAGAGTTAAGGACAGGGGGCCCTATGGCTACACCTTC.

The chain recombines TRBV18 with TRBJ1-2; tentatively, D is TRBD1 (5 bases). Deletions cut 3 bases from V and 5 bases from J, with 13 bases between. The CDR3 has 14 amino acids. In germline, CDR1 is KGHSH, CDR2 LQKENI. The CDR3: CASSPSTEDYGYTF. The CDR3 coding sequence is TGTGCCAGCTCACCTTCGACAGAGGATTATGGCTACACCTTC.

This rearrangement joins TRBV7-3 to TRBJ2-7; TRBD2 is a possible D gene (5 bases). Germline loops: CDR1 SGHTA, CDR2 FQGTGA. The CDR3 loop spans 15 amino acids. V shed 3 bases and J shed 0 bases, with 12 bases lying between them. CDR3 nucleotides: TGTGCCAGCAGCTTGTTTCCAGACTACTCCTACGAGCAGTACTTC. It specifies CASSLFPDYSYEQYF.

This rearrangement joins TRBV20-1 to TRBJ2-7; 8 nucleotides align to TRBD2. Germline V lookup: CDR1 DFQATT, CDR2 SNEGSKA (reference sequence). This CDR3 has 13 amino acids. The trim removed 2 bases at V and 3 bases at J, leaving 3 bases unmatched. The chain's CDR3 is CSARRAGDYEQYF. The CDR3 bases are TGCAGTGCTAGACGAGCGGGAGACTACGAGCAGTACTTC.

This chain uses TRBV28 with TRBJ1-2; TRBD1 is a possible D gene (6 bases). Per germline, CDR1 MDHEN and CDR2 SYDVKM. V lost 2 bases and J lost 7, with 14 bases in between. The CDR3 sequence is 14 residues long. The CDR3 region is CASSLPPGDTGYTF. CDR3 nucleotides: TGTGCCAGCAGTTTACCCCCAGGGGACACTGGCTACACCTTC.

This clonotype occurred many times. V is TRBV20-1 and J is TRBJ2-2; no clear D gene. Trimming took 7 bases from V and 3 from J, leaving 18 bases between them. Germline V gives CDR1 DFQATT, CDR2 SNEGSKA (reference sequence). The CDR3 loop spans 15 amino acids. Here the CDR3 DNA reads TGCAGTGTCAAGTACCGGGCCCGCGACACCGGGGAGCTGTTTTTT. Its translation is CSVKYRARDTGELFF.

V is TRBV19 and J is TRBJ2-7; 9 bases align to TRBD1. Trimming removed 7 bases from V and 1 base from J; junction bases left unmatched: 2. The CDR3 runs to 13 residues. Germline CDR1 reads LNHDA; CDR2 reads SQIVND (reference sequence). CDR3 nucleotides: TGTGCCAGTATAGGGACAGGGTCCTACGAGCAGTACTTC. Translating it yields CASIGTGSYEQYF.

This clonotype was seen at least ten times. The V and J genes are TRBV6-5 and TRBJ2-6; perhaps TRBD2 as D (5 bases). Germline CDR1 reads MNHEY; CDR2 reads SVGAGI. The CDR3 extends over 16 amino acids. The germline V and J ends were trimmed by 2 bases and 1 base, with 9 bases remaining between them. The CDR3 reads CASSYDRGSGANVLTF. For the CDR3, the DNA is TGTGCCAGCAGTTACGATCGGGGATCTGGGGCCAACGTCCTGACTTTC.

In this sample, this clonotype turned up many times. The genes are TRBV19 and TRBJ1-5; the D gene is possibly TRBD1 (5 bases). The CDR3 covers 14 residues. Germline-derived CDR1 and CDR2 are LNHDA and SQIVND (reference sequence). The V end lost 4 bases, the J end lost 7 bases, and 14 bases lay between the germline ends. The CDR3 region has the DNA TGTGCCAGTAGTACCGACAGATTTGGACAGCCCCAGCATTTT. This encodes CASSTDRFGQPQHF.